This note documents a single T cell receptor (beta chain) sequence. The data stem from a study of human T cells and chemical hapten exposure. Individual cDNA molecules had unique molecular identifiers attached to them by the library. TCRdb re-called the reads with MiXCR, one entry per CDR3 protein. Seen here are 120,000 or so distinct CDR3 sequences, about 7.7% observed once, and the top ten hold roughly 1.5%. The template was total RNA from unfractionated whole blood. The V end was cut by 3 bases, the J end by 1 base, with 10 bases between. Germline assignment: CDR1 SGHRS and CDR2 YFSETQ. The CDR3 extends over 14 amino acids.

The source material was whole blood. J is TRBJ1-1 and V is TRBV5-1, with D maybe TRBD1 (5 bases). This receptor was obtained from a human donor in good health. Some clones in this sample may be carry-over from other donors' samples. CDR3 amino acids: CASSWRQGNTEAFF. In nucleotides, the CDR3 is TGCGCCAGCAGCTGGAGGCAGGGGAACACTGAAGCTTTCTTT.